These T cell receptor beta chains were read from a single sample in a study of T cells in Graves' hyperthyroidism and ophthalmopathy. A single record per CDR3 protein comes from TCRdb applying MiXCR to the multiplex PCR reads. The sample has over 250,000 distinct CDR3 sequences; around 25% are singletons. Sequenced input: blood. The source is a man aged 35 to 55 with Graves' hyperthyroidism that later progressed to Graves' ophthalmopathy. The CDR3 runs from the conserved cysteine through the conserved F or W. A D gene is named only where the DNA matches it firmly. Clone size is not always given. Where it is, it says once, few, many or a class for expanded clones.

clone_size	v_call	j_call	d_call	cdr3_aa	cdr3_nt
many	TRBV15	TRBJ2-5	-	CATSRSMRDSQETQYF	TGTGCCACCAGCAGATCCATGCGTGACAGCCAAGAGACCCAGTACTTC
many	TRBV12-3/TRBV12-4	TRBJ2-5	-	CASSLGDGRNQETQYF	TGTGCCAGCAGTTTAGGGGACGGACGTAACCAAGAGACCCAGTACTTC
many	TRBV20-1	TRBJ2-7	TRBD1	CSARDLGQSYEQYF	TGCAGTGCTAGAGATTTGGGACAGTCCTACGAGCAGTACTTC
many	TRBV25-1	TRBJ1-1	TRBD1	CASMGQGWTEAFF	TGTGCCAGCATGGGACAGGGGTGGACTGAAGCTTTCTTT
many	TRBV5-1	TRBJ2-7	-	CASSFTGDSTMEQYF	TGCGCCAGCAGTTTCACAGGTGATTCTACGATGGAGCAGTACTTC
many	TRBV12-3/TRBV12-4	TRBJ2-3	TRBD1	CASSPGTGSDTQYF	TGTGCCAGCAGTCCCGGGACAGGGTCAGATACGCAGTATTTT
-	TRBV3-1	TRBJ2-5	TRBD2	CASSQVIAGPKRTQYF	TGTGCCAGCAGCCAAGTTATAGCGGGGCCCAAGAGAACCCAGTACTTC
many	TRBV29-1	TRBJ2-7	TRBD2	CSVVVAAGGSHEQYF	TGCAGCGTTGTGGTTGCAGCGGGAGGTTCCCACGAGCAGTACTTC
many	TRBV2	TRBJ2-5	-	CASSGEIRETQYF	TGTGCCAGCAGTGGGGAGATAAGGGAGACCCAGTACTTC
many	TRBV2	TRBJ1-5	-	CASSDSTGSRPQHF	TGTGCCAGCAGTGATAGTACAGGGAGTCGGCCCCAGCATTTT
many	TRBV12-3/TRBV12-4	TRBJ1-3	-	CASSWTSGNTIYF	TGTGCCAGCAGTTGGACCTCTGGAAACACCATATATTTT
many	TRBV12-3/TRBV12-4	TRBJ2-5	TRBD2	CASSLTGRETQYF	TGTGCCAGCAGTTTAACCGGGAGGGAGACCCAGTACTTC
many	TRBV12-3/TRBV12-4	TRBJ2-7	-	CASSLKRRDEQYF	TGTGCCAGCAGTCTTAAGCGCCGTGACGAGCAGTACTTC
many	TRBV5-1	TRBJ1-1	-	CASSLMGLNTEAFF	TGCGCCAGCAGCTTGATGGGACTGAACACTGAAGCTTTCTTT
few	TRBV28	TRBJ2-7	TRBD1	CASSLSYGTGVNEQYF	TGTGCCAGCAGTTTATCCTACGGGACAGGGGTGAACGAGCAGTACTTC
-	TRBV6-1	TRBJ2-5	-	CASSSQGNQETQYF	TGTGCCAGCAGCTCACAGGGAAATCAAGAGACCCAGTACTTC
many	TRBV6-5	TRBJ1-2	-	CASSYDRANYGYTF	TGTGCCAGCAGTTACGACCGAGCTAACTATGGCTACACCTTC
many	TRBV19	TRBJ2-7	TRBD1	CASRAGTGDSYEQYF	TGTGCCAGTAGGGCCGGGACAGGGGACTCCTACGAGCAGTACTTC
many	TRBV11-2	TRBJ2-7	TRBD2	CASSFPTSGSPYEQYF	TGTGCCAGCAGCTTCCCGACTAGCGGGAGCCCCTACGAGCAGTACTTC